This is a list of T cell receptor beta chains from one sample in a study of shared clonotypes between healthy human individuals. Sequencing used immunoSEQ multiplex PCR; TCRdb keeps in-frame clones, though not all of them. The table shows more than 2 million clones, with around 95% occurring only once. The sample was naive CD8+ T cells from PBMCs. Receptors originate from a man aged 18 to 35 in good health. Some clones in this sample may be carry-over from other donors' samples. Each CDR3 is given with its conserved first and last residue. A D gene is named only where the DNA matches it firmly. A clone size is listed for some rows: how often the clone was seen (once, few, many), or a class if it is expanded.

D gene	clone size	V gene	J gene	CDR3 protein	CDR3 DNA
TRBD1	.	TRBV9	TRBJ2-7	CASSDGDSRSEQYF	TGTGCCAGCAGCGACGGGGACAGTAGAAGCGAGCAGTACTTC
.	.	TRBV11-2	TRBJ2-1	CASSSPGADPLNEQFF	TGTGCCAGCAGCTCCCCAGGCGCCGACCCTCTCAATGAGCAGTTCTTC
.	.	TRBV10-3	TRBJ1-1	CAISESRTAMNTEAFF	TGTGCCATCAGTGAGTCAAGGACAGCTATGAACACTGAAGCTTTCTTT
TRBD2	.	TRBV5-1	TRBJ2-2	CASSPALAGPNTGELFF	TGCGCCAGCAGCCCGGCGCTAGCGGGACCGAACACCGGGGAGCTGTTTTTT
.	few	TRBV9	TRBJ2-7	CASSVVSGLGEQYF	TGTGCCAGCAGCGTAGTTTCAGGGCTGGGTGAGCAGTACTTC
.	.	TRBV19	TRBJ1-2	CASSIGPRRANYGYTF	TGTGCCAGTAGTATAGGCCCCAGGAGAGCTAACTATGGCTACACCTTC
TRBD2	.	TRBV7-9	TRBJ2-7	CASSLGTNAEAKQYF	TGTGCCAGCAGCTTGGGGACTAACGCCGAGGCGAAGCAGTACTTC
.	once	TRBV19	TRBJ1-1	CASRGTEAFF	TGTGCCAGTAGGGGCACTGAAGCTTTCTTT
TRBD1	.	TRBV19	TRBJ2-5	CASTPNRGRGGETQYF	TGTGCCAGTACCCCAAACAGGGGGCGAGGGGGAGAGACCCAGTACTTC
TRBD1	.	TRBV29-1	TRBJ1-2	CSVGTGNINYGYTF	TGCAGCGTGGGGACAGGTAACATCAACTATGGCTACACCTTC
TRBD1	once	TRBV10-1	TRBJ1-5	CASPEQCTGGPPRGGNQPQHF	TGCGCCAGCCCTGAGCAGTGCACAGGGGGCCCTCCCCGTGGTGGCAATCAGCCCCAGCATTTT
.	.	TRBV6-5	TRBJ2-3	CASSYFKMADTQYF	TGTGCCAGCAGTTACTTTAAGATGGCAGATACGCAGTATTTT
.	.	TRBV19	TRBJ2-1	CASSHVDSSYNEQFF	TGTGCCAGTAGCCATGTTGACAGCTCCTACAATGAGCAGTTCTTC
.	once	TRBV30	TRBJ1-1	CAWRTLNTEAFF	TGTGCCTGGAGGACCCTGAACACTGAAGCTTTCTTT
TRBD1	.	TRBV25-1	TRBJ2-5	CASNFLGGSQETQYF	TGTGCCAGCAACTTCCTAGGGGGCTCCCAAGAGACCCAGTACTTC
.	.	TRBV27	TRBJ2-7	CASSPEGEVSYEQYF	TGTGCCAGCAGCCCCGAGGGCGAGGTCTCCTACGAGCAGTACTTC
.	.	TRBV6-1	TRBJ2-6	CASRTENSGANVLTF	TGTGCCAGCAGGACGGAAAACTCTGGGGCCAACGTCCTGACTTTC
.	.	TRBV2	TRBJ2-1	CASSEALVGHTWEQFF	TGTGCCAGCAGTGAAGCACTAGTCGGGCATACATGGGAGCAGTTCTTC
.	.	TRBV27	TRBJ1-2	CASSLTGSHGYTF	TGTGCCAGCAGTTTAACAGGGTCGCATGGCTACACCTTC
.	.	TRBV27	TRBJ2-3	CASQVNRVTDTQYF	TGTGCCAGCCAGGTCAACAGGGTGACAGATACGCAGTATTTT
TRBD1	.	TRBV4-2	TRBJ2-7	CASSPHRTGGYEQYF	TGTGCCAGCAGCCCCCATCGGACAGGCGGCTACGAGCAGTACTTC
.	.	TRBV5-1	TRBJ1-1	CASRQGLTEAFF	TGCGCCAGCAGGCAGGGCCTCACTGAAGCTTTCTTT
.	.	TRBV19	TRBJ2-1	CASSIALAYNEQFF	TGTGCCAGTAGTATCGCCCTAGCCTACAATGAGCAGTTCTTC
.	.	TRBV5-8	TRBJ1-1	CASSLLFRGGTEAFF	TGTGCCAGCAGCTTGTTGTTCAGGGGTGGCACTGAAGCTTTCTTT
TRBD2	.	TRBV7-6	TRBJ2-3	CASSRPGTSGNTDTQYF	TGTGCCAGCAGCCGACCAGGGACTAGCGGAAACACAGATACGCAGTATTTT
TRBD1	.	TRBV28	TRBJ1-2	CASSVDREGSYGYTF	TGTGCCAGCAGTGTAGACAGGGAGGGGAGCTATGGCTACACCTTC
.	.	TRBV5-6	TRBJ2-2	CASSTNRVAEVGELFF	TGTGCCAGCAGCACGAACAGAGTTGCCGAAGTGGGGGAGCTGTTTTTT
TRBD2	.	TRBV27	TRBJ2-7	CASSFLPSGYGYEQYF	TGTGCCAGCAGTTTCTTGCCTAGCGGGTATGGGTACGAGCAGTACTTC
.	.	TRBV28	TRBJ1-1	CASITIRRGSLNTEAFF	TGTGCCAGCATTACCATCAGGAGGGGTTCCCTGAACACTGAAGCTTTCTTT
.	.	TRBV6-5	TRBJ1-2	CASSYSEGFGYTF	TGTGCCAGCAGTTACTCGGAGGGATTTGGCTACACCTTC
TRBD1	.	TRBV28	TRBJ1-1	CASSEKLRGEDTEAFF	TGTGCCAGCAGTGAGAAACTCAGGGGGGAGGACACTGAAGCTTTCTTT
.	.	TRBV5-6	TRBJ1-2	CASSPAGENYGYTF	TGTGCCAGCAGTCCCGCAGGGGAAAACTATGGCTACACCTTC
.	.	TRBV18	TRBJ2-5	CASSPISQPNQETQYF	TGTGCCAGCTCACCGATTTCCCAGCCCAACCAAGAGACCCAGTACTTC
.	.	TRBV6-5	TRBJ2-7	CASTRQGGFGEQYF	TGTGCCAGCACCAGACAGGGAGGGTTTGGAGAGCAGTACTTC
TRBD2	.	TRBV15	TRBJ2-5	CATSRAARASLAGHQETQYF	TGTGCCACCAGCAGAGCCGCGCGGGCAAGCCTAGCGGGCCACCAAGAGACCCAGTACTTC
.	.	TRBV4-1	TRBJ1-1	CASTQRSKGLVNTEAFF	TGCGCCAGCACCCAAAGGTCGAAGGGGCTGGTGAACACTGAAGCTTTCTTT
.	.	TRBV28	TRBJ1-5	CASSPDQPQHF	TGTGCCAGCAGTCCCGATCAGCCCCAGCATTTT
TRBD1	.	TRBV23-1	TRBJ1-3	CASRGQTSGNTIYF	TGCGCCAGCAGGGGACAGACTTCTGGAAACACCATATATTTT
.	.	TRBV10-3	TRBJ1-1	CAISEGWSTEAFF	TGTGCCATCAGTGAGGGGTGGTCCACTGAAGCTTTCTTT
.	.	TRBV27	TRBJ2-6	CASSLSHSGANVLTF	TGTGCCAGCAGTTTATCGCACTCTGGGGCCAACGTCCTGACTTTC
.	.	TRBV28	TRBJ2-7	CASSLMRVEQYF	TGTGCCAGCAGTTTGATGAGGGTCGAGCAGTACTTC
.	.	TRBV7-9	TRBJ1-1	CASSPNRNTEAFF	TGTGCCAGCAGCCCCAACAGGAACACTGAAGCTTTCTTT